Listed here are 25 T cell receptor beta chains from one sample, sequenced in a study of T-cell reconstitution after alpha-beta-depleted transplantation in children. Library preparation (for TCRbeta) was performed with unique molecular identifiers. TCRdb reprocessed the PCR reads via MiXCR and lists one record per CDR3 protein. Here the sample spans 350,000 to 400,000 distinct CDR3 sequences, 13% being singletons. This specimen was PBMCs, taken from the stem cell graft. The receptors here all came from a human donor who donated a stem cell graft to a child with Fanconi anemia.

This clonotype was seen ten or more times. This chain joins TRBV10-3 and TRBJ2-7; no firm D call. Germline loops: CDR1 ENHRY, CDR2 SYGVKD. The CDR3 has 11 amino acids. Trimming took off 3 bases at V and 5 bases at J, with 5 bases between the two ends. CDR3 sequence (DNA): TGTGCCATCAGTGAAGGTGACGAGCAGTACGTC. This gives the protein CAISEGDEQYV.

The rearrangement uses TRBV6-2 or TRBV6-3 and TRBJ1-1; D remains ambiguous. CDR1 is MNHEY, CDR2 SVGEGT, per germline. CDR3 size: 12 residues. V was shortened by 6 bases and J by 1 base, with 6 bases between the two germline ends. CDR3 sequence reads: CASREKNTEAFF. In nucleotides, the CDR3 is TGTGCCAGCAGAGAGAAGAACACTGAAGCTTTCTTT.

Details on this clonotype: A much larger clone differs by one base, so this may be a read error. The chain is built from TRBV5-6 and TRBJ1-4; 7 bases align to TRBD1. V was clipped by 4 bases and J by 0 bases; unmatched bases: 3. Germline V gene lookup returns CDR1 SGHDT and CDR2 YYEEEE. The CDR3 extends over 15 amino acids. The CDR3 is CASSTTGATNEKLFF. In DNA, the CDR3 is TGTGCCAGCAGCACTACAGGGGCAACTAATGAAAAACTGTTTTTT.

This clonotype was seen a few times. This CDR3 reads CASSQDPVSTDTQYF. The CDR3 nucleotides are TGTGCCAGCAGCCAAGATCCGGTGAGCACAGATACGCAGTATTTT. The V and J genes are TRBV4-2 and TRBJ2-3; D gene ambiguous. Per the germline V gene, CDR1 is LGHNA and CDR2 is YNFKEQ. The CDR3 is 15 residues long. Between the trimmed V and J ends, which lost 0 bases and 0 bases, there was a span of 7 bases.

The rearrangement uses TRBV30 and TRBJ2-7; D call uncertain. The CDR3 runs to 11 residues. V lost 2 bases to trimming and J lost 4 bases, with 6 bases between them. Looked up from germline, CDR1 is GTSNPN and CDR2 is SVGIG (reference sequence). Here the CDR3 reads CAWSTTYEQYF. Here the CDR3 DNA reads TGTGCCTGGAGTACTACTTACGAGCAGTACTTC.

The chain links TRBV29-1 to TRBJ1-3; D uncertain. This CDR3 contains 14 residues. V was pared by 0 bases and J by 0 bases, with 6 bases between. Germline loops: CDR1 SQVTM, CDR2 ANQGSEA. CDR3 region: CSVEDRNSGNTIYF. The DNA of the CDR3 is TGCAGCGTTGAAGATAGGAACTCTGGAAACACCATATATTTT.

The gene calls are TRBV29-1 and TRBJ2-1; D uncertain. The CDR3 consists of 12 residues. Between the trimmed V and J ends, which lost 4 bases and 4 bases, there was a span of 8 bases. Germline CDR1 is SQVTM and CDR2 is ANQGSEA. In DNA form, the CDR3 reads TGCAGCGTTGGGCCAGCTTACAATGAGCAGTTCTTC. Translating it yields CSVGPAYNEQFF.

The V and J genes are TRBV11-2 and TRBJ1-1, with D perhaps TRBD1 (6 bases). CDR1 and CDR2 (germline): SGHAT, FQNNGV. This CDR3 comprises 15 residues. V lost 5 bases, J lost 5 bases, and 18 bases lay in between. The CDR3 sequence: CASSPPGTWETEAFF. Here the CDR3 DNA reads TGTGCCAGCAGCCCCCCAGGGACATGGGAAACTGAAGCTTTCTTT. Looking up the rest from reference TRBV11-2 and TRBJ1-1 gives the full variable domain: EAGVAQSPRYKIIEKRQSVAFWCNPISGHATLYWYQQILGQGPKLLIQFQNNGVVDDSQLPKDRFSAERLKGVDSTLKIQPAKLEDSAVYLCASSPPGTWETEAFFGQGTRLTVV.

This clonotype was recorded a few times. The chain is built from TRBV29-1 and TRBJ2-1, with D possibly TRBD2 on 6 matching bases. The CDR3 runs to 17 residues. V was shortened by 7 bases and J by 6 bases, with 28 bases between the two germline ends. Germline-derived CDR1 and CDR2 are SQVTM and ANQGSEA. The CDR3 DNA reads TGCAGCGCCGCCGGGACTCCCGCACGCCTAGTCGTCAATGAGCAGTTCTTC. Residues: CSAAGTPARLVVNEQFF.

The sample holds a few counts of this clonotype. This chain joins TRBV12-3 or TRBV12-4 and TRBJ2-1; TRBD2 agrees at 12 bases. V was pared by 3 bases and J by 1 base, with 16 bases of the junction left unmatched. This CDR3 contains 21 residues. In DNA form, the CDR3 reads TGTGCCAGCAGTTTTTGGGGGCGTCTAGCGGGGGGGAGGAGGTCCTACAATGAGCAGTTCTTC. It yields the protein CASSFWGRLAGGRRSYNEQFF.

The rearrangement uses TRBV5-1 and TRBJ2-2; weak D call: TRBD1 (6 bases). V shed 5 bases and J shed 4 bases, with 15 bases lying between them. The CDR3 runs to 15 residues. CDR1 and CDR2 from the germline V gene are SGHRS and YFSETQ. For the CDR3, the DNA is TGCGCCAGCAGTGGGGGCCTCGCCTCCACCGGGGAGCTGTTTTTT. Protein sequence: CASSGGLASTGELFF.

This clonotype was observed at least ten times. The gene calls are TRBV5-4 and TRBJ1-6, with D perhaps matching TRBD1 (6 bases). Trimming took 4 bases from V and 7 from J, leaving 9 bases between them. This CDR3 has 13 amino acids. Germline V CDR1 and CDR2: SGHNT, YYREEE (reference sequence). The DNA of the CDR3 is TGTGCCAGCAGCATGGACAGCAATTCACCCCTCCACTTT. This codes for CASSMDSNSPLHF. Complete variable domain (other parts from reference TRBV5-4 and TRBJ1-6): ETGVTQSPTHLIKTRGQQVTLRCSSQSGHNTVSWYQQALGQGPQFIFQYYREEENGRGNFPPRFSGLQFPNYSSELNVNALELDDSALYLCASSMDSNSPLHFGNGTRLTVT.

The DNA for the CDR3 is TGCAGTGCTAGAGTTCAGATGAACACTGAAGCTTTCTTT. Amino acid sequence: CSARVQMNTEAFF. The rearrangement joins TRBV20-1 to TRBJ1-1; unclear D gene. The CDR3 contains 13 residues. Between the trimmed V and J ends, which lost 1 base and 0 bases, there was a span of 6 bases. CDR1 is DFQATT, CDR2 SNEGSKA, per germline (reference sequence).

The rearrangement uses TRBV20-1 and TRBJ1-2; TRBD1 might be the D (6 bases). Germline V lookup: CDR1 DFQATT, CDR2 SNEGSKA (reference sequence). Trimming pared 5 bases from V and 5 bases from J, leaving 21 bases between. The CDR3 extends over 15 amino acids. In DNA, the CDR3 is TGCAGTGCTGAGAACAGGGCATCCGGCGGGTATGGCTACACCTTC. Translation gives CSAENRASGGYGYTF.

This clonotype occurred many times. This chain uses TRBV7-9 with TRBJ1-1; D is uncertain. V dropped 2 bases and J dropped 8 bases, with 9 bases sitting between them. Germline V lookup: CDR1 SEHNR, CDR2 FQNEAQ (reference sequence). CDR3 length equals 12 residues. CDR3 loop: CASSLNPREAFF. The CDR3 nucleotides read TGTGCCAGCAGCTTAAACCCCCGGGAAGCTTTCTTT.

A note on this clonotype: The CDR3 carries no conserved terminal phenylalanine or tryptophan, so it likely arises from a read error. CDR3 DNA: TGTGCCAGCAGTTTGGGGGAAGGGCAGCCCCAGCATTGT. Its protein product is CASSLGEGQPQHC. The chain couples TRBV12-3 or TRBV12-4 to TRBJ1-5; D is perhaps TRBD1 (5 bases). Trimming took 3 bases from V and 7 from J, leaving 10 bases between them. The CDR3 contains 13 residues.

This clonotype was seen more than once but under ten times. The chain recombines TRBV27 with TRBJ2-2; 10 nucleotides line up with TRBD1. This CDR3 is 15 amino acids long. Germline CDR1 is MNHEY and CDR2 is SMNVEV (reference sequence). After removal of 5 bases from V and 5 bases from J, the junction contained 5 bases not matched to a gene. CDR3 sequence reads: CASSPWTGGTGELFF. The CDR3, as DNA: TGTGCCAGCAGTCCATGGACAGGGGGGACCGGGGAGCTGTTTTTT.

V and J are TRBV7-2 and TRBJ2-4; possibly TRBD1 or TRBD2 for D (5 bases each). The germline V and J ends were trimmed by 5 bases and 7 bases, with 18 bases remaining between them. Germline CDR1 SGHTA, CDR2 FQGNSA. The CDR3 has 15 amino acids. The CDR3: CASSNLGLEGNIQYF. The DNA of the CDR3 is TGTGCCAGCAGCAACTTAGGGCTCGAGGGGAACATTCAGTACTTC. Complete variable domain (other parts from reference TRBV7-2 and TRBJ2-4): GAGVSQSPSNKVTEKGKDVELRCDPISGHTALYWYRQSLGQGLEFLIYFQGNSAPDKSGLPSDRFSAERTGGSVSTLTIQRTQQEDSAVYLCASSNLGLEGNIQYFGAGTRLSVL.

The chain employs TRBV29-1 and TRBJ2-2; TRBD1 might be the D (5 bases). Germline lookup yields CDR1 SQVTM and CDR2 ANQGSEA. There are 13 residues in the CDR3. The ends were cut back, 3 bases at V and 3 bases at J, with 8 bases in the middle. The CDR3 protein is CSVEQGDTGELFF. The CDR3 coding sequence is TGCAGCGTTGAGCAGGGCGACACCGGGGAGCTGTTTTTT.

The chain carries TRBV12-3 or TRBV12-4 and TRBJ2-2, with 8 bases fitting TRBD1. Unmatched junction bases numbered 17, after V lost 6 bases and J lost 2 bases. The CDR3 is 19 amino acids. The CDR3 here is CASRPRRTGYLKNTGELFF. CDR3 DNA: TGTGCCAGCAGACCCCGGAGGACAGGGTATCTGAAAAACACCGGGGAGCTGTTTTTT.

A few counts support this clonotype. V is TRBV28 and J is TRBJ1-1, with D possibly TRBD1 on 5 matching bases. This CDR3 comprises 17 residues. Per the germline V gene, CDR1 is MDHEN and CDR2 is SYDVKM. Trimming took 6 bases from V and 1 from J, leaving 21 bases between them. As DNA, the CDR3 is TGTGCCAGCAGCCGGGACGTCGAAAAACGGGGGAACACTGAAGCTTTCTTT. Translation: CASSRDVEKRGNTEAFF.

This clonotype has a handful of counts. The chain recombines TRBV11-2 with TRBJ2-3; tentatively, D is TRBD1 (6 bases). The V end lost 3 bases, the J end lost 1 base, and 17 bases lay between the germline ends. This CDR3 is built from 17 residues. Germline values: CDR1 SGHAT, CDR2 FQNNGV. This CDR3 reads CASSLDTGPMGTDTQYF. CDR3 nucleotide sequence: TGTGCCAGCAGCTTGGATACAGGGCCAATGGGCACAGATACGCAGTATTTT.

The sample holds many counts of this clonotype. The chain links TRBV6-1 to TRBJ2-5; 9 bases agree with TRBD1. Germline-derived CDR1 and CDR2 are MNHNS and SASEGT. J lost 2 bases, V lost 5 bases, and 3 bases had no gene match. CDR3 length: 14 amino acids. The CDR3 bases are TGTGCCAGCAGTCCCGGGACAGGGCAAGAGACCCAGTACTTC. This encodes CASSPGTGQETQYF.

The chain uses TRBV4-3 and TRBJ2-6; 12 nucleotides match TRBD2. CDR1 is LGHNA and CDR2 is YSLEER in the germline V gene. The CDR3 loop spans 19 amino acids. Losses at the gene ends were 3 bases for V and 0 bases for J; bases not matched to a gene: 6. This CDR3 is CASSQSLAGGSSGANVLTF. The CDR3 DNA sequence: TGCGCCAGCAGCCAGTCACTAGCGGGGGGCAGCTCTGGGGCCAACGTCCTGACTTTC.

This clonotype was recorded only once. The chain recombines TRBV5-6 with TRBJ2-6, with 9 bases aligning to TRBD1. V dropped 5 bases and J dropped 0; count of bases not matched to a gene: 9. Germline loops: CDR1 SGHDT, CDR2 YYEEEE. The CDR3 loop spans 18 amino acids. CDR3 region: CASRALGQGRSGANVLTF. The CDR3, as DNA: TGTGCCAGCAGGGCACTGGGACAGGGCCGCTCTGGGGCCAACGTCCTGACTTTC.